The T cell receptor beta chain described here comes from a study of shared clonotypes between healthy human individuals. Measured with immunoSEQ multiplex PCR; TCRdb has only the in-frame clones, and not every one. Here the sample spans about 2.4 million clones, more than 85% being singletons. The source of this sequence is a man aged 18 to 30 in good health. Some clones in this sample may be carry-over from other donors' samples. Sequenced: naive CD4+ T cells from PBMCs. Subset reported: CD45RA+ positively selected.

CDR3 DNA sequence: TGTGCCAGCAGCGCCGGGACTAGCGCAAACACAGATACGCAGTATTTT. As protein: CASSAGTSANTDTQYF. The rearrangement uses TRBV9 and TRBJ2-3, with 10 bases aligning to TRBD2. This CDR3 is 16 amino acids long. Germline loops: CDR1 SGDLS, CDR2 YYNGEE. Losses at the gene ends were 3 bases for V and 2 bases for J; bases not matched to a gene: 6.